This T cell receptor beta chain was observed in a study of cytomegalovirus exposure and HLA in healthy donors. Findings of the study overall: From TCR beta sequences, most subjects' HLA-A and HLA-B alleles were reportedly predicted accurately.

Primers for the PCR totalled 60 Vbeta and 13 Jbeta. TCRdb keeps only in-frame clones here, not all; method: immunoSEQ multiplex PCR. The repertoire includes roughly 160,000 clones, around 80% of them detected once, and 2.1% sits in the top ten. About this clone: Its antigen is unidentified.

The CDR3 spans 15 residues. The germline V gene encodes CDR1 MGHDK and CDR2 SYGVNS. Trimming cost V 6 bases and J 2 bases, with 17 bases left between them. The V gene is TRBV25-1, the J gene TRBJ2-7; D ambiguous. The sequencing sample was made of PBMCs. This receptor was obtained from a man aged 40-49 years in good health and CMV-seronegative. The CDR3 DNA reads TGTGCCAGCAGACCCACTGGTGCTGGTGCCTACGAGCAGTACTTC. As protein: CASRPTGAGAYEQYF.